This TCR beta chain was captured in a study of blood T cell repertoires in COVID-19. Study details: Sample material is recorded as cDNA or gDNA derived from T cells, B-cell-depleted T cells, or PBMCs.

The protocol was immunoSEQ multiplex PCR, while the TCRdb copy is restricted to in-frame clones and leaves out a portion. The sample has more than 110,000 clones; 86% are singletons. There are 16 residues in the CDR3. Unmatched junction bases numbered 4, after V lost 0 bases and J lost 4 bases. Looked up from germline, CDR1 is SGDLS and CDR2 is YYNGEE. The sample taken for sequencing was PBMCs or T cells enriched from blood (not recorded which). The chain joins TRBV9 to TRBJ2-3, with 11 positions matching TRBD2. This clonotype was sampled from a man over 45 who had recovered from COVID-19. The CDR3 nucleotides read TGTGCCAGCAGCGTAGTCGGGACTAGCGGACCAGATACGCAGTATTTT. This codes for CASSVVGTSGPDTQYF.